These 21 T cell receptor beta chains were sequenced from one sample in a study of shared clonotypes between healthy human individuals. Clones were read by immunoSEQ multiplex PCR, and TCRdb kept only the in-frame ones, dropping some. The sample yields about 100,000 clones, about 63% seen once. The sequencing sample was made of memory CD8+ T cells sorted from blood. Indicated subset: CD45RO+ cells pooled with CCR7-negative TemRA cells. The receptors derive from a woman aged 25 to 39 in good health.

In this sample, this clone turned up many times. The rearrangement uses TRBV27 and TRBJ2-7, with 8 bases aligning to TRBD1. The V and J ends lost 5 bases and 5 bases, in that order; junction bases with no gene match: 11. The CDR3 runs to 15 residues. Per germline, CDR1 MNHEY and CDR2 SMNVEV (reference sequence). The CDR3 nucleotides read TGTGCCAGCAGTCGCAACCCGGACAGGGCCCACGAGCAGTACTTC. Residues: CASSRNPDRAHEQYF.

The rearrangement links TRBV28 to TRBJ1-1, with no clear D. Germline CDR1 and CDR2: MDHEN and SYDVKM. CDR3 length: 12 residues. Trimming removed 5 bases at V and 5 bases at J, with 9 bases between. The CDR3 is CASSLGRTEAFF. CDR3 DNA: TGTGCCAGCAGTCTAGGACGTACTGAAGCTTTCTTT.

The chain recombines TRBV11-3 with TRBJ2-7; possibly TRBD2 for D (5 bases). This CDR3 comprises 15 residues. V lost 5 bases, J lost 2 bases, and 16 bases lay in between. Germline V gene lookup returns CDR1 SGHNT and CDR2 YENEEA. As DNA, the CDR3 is TGTGCCAGCAGCCGGGGTAGACACGGGACCTACGAGCAGTACTTC. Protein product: CASSRGRHGTYEQYF.

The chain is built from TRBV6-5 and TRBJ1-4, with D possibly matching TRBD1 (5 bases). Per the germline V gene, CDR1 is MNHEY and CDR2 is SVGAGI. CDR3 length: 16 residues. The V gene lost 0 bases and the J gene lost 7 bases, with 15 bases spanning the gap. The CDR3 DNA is TGTGCCAGCAGTTACTCATGGGGGGGTAGAAGTGAAAAACTGTTTTTT. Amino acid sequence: CASSYSWGGRSEKLFF.

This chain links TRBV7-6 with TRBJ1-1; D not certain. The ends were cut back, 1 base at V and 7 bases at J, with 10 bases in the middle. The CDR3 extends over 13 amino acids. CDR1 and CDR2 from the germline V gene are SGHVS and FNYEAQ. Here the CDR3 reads CASSLEADGEAFF. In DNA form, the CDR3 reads TGTGCCAGCAGCTTAGAGGCGGATGGTGAAGCTTTCTTT.

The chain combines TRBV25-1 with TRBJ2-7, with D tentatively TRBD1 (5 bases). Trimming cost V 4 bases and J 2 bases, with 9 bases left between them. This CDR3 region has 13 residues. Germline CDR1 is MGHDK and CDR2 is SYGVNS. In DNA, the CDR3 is TGTGCCAGCAGTGCCCAGGGAACCTACGAGCAGTACTTC. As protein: CASSAQGTYEQYF.

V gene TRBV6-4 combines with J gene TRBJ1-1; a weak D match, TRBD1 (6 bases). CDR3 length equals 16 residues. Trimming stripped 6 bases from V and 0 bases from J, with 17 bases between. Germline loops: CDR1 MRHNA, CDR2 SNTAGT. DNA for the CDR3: TGTGCCAGCAGGGCCACGGGACACTTCATGAACACTGAAGCTTTCTTT. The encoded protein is CASRATGHFMNTEAFF.

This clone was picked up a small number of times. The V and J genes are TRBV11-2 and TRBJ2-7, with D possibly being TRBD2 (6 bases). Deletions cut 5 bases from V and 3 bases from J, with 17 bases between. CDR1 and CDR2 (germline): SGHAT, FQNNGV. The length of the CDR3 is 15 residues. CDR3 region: CASSPRHGGVYEQYF. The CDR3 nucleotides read TGTGCCAGCAGCCCGCGGCACGGCGGGGTCTACGAGCAGTACTTC.

The chain's CDR3 is CASSLGTDKAFF. The CDR3 nucleotides read TGTGCCAGCAGCTTAGGGACAGATAAAGCTTTCTTT. The chain carries TRBV7-9 and TRBJ1-1, with a tentative D call TRBD1 (6 bases). Trimming removed 1 base at V and 9 bases at J, with 9 bases between. The CDR3 is made up of 12 amino acids. Germline V lookup: CDR1 SEHNR, CDR2 FQNEAQ (reference sequence).

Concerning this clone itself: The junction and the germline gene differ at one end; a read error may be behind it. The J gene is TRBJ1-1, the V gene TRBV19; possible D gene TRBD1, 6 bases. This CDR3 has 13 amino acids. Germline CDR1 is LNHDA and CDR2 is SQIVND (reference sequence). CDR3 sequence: CASSTGLMTEAFF. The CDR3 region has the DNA TGTGCCAGCAGTACAGGGTTGATGACTGAAGCTTTCTTT.

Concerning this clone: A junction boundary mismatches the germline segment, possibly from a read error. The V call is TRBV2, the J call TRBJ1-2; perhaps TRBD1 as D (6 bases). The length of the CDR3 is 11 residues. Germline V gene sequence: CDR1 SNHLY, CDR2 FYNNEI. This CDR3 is CASSLQGIPHF. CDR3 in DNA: TGTGCCAGCAGTCTCCAGGGGATTCCTCACTTC.

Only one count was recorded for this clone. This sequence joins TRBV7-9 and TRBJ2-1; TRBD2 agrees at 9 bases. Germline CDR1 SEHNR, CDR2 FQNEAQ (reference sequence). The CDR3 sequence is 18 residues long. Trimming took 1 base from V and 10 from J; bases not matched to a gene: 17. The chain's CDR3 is CASSLVPPGREGPREQFF. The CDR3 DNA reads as TGTGCCAGCAGCTTAGTCCCCCCGGGGCGGGAGGGGCCCCGGGAGCAGTTCTTC.

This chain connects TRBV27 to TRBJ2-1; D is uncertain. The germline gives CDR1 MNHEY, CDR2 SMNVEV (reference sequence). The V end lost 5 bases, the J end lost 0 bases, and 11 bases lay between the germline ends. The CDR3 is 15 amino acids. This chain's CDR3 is CASSPRAISYNEQFF. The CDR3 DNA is TGTGCCAGCAGTCCCCGGGCGATCTCCTACAATGAGCAGTTCTTC.

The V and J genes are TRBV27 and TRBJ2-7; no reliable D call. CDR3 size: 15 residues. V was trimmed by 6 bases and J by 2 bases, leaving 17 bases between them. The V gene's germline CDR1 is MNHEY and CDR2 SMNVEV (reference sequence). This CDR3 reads CASSPLGGLPYEQYF. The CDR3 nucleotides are TGTGCCAGCAGCCCCCTTGGTGGCCTACCCTACGAGCAGTACTTC.

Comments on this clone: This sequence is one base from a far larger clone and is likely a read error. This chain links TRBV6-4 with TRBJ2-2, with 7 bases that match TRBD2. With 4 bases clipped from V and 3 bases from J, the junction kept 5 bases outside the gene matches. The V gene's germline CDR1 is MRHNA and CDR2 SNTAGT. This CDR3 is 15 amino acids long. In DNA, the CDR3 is TGTGCCAGCAGTGTCACTAGCGAGCACACCGGGGAGCTGTTTTTT. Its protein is CASSVTSEHTGELFF.

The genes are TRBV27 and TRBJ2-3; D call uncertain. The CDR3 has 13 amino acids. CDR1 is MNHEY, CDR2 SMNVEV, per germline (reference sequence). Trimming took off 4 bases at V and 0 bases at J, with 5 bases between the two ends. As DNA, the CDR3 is TGTGCCAGCAGTTACACTAGCACAGATACGCAGTATTTT. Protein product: CASSYTSTDTQYF.

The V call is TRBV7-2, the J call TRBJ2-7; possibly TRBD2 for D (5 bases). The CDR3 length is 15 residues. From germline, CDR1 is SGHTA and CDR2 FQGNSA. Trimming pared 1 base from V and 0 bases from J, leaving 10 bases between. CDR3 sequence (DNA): TGTGCCAGCAGCTTAGTCTTAAGCGGCTCCTACGAGCAGTACTTC. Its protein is CASSLVLSGSYEQYF.

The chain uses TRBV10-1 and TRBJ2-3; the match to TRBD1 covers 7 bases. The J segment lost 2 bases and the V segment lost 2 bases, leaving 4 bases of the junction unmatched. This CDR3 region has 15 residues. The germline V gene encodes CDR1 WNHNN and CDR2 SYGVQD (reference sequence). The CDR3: CASSEGTADTDTQYF. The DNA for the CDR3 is TGCGCCAGCAGTGAGGGGACAGCCGACACAGATACGCAGTATTTT.

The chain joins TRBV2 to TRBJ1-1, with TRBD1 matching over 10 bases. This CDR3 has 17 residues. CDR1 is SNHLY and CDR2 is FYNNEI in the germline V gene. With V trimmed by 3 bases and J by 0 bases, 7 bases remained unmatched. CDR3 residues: CASSDSGQGSMNTEAFF. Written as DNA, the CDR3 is TGTGCCAGCAGTGACTCGGGACAGGGGAGCATGAACACTGAAGCTTTCTTT. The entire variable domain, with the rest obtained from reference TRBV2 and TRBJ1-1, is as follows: EPEVTQTPSHQVTQMGQEVILRCVPISNHLYFYWYRQILGQKVEFLVSFYNNEISEKSEIFDDQFSVERPDGSNFTLKIRSTKLEDSAMYFCASSDSGQGSMNTEAFFGQGTRLTVV.

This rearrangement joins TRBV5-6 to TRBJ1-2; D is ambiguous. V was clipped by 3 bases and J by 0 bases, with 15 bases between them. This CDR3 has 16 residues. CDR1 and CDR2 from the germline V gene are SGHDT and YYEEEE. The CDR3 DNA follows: TGTGCCAGCAGCTCGCCTGGACGGGCAGCTAACTATGGCTACACCTTC. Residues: CASSSPGRAANYGYTF.

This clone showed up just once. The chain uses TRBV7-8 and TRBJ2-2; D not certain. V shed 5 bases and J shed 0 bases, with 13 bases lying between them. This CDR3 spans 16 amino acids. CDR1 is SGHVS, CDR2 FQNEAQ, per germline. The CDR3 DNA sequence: TGTGCCAGCAGCCCAGATCGGCCGGCGAACACCGGGGAGCTGTTTTTT. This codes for CASSPDRPANTGELFF.